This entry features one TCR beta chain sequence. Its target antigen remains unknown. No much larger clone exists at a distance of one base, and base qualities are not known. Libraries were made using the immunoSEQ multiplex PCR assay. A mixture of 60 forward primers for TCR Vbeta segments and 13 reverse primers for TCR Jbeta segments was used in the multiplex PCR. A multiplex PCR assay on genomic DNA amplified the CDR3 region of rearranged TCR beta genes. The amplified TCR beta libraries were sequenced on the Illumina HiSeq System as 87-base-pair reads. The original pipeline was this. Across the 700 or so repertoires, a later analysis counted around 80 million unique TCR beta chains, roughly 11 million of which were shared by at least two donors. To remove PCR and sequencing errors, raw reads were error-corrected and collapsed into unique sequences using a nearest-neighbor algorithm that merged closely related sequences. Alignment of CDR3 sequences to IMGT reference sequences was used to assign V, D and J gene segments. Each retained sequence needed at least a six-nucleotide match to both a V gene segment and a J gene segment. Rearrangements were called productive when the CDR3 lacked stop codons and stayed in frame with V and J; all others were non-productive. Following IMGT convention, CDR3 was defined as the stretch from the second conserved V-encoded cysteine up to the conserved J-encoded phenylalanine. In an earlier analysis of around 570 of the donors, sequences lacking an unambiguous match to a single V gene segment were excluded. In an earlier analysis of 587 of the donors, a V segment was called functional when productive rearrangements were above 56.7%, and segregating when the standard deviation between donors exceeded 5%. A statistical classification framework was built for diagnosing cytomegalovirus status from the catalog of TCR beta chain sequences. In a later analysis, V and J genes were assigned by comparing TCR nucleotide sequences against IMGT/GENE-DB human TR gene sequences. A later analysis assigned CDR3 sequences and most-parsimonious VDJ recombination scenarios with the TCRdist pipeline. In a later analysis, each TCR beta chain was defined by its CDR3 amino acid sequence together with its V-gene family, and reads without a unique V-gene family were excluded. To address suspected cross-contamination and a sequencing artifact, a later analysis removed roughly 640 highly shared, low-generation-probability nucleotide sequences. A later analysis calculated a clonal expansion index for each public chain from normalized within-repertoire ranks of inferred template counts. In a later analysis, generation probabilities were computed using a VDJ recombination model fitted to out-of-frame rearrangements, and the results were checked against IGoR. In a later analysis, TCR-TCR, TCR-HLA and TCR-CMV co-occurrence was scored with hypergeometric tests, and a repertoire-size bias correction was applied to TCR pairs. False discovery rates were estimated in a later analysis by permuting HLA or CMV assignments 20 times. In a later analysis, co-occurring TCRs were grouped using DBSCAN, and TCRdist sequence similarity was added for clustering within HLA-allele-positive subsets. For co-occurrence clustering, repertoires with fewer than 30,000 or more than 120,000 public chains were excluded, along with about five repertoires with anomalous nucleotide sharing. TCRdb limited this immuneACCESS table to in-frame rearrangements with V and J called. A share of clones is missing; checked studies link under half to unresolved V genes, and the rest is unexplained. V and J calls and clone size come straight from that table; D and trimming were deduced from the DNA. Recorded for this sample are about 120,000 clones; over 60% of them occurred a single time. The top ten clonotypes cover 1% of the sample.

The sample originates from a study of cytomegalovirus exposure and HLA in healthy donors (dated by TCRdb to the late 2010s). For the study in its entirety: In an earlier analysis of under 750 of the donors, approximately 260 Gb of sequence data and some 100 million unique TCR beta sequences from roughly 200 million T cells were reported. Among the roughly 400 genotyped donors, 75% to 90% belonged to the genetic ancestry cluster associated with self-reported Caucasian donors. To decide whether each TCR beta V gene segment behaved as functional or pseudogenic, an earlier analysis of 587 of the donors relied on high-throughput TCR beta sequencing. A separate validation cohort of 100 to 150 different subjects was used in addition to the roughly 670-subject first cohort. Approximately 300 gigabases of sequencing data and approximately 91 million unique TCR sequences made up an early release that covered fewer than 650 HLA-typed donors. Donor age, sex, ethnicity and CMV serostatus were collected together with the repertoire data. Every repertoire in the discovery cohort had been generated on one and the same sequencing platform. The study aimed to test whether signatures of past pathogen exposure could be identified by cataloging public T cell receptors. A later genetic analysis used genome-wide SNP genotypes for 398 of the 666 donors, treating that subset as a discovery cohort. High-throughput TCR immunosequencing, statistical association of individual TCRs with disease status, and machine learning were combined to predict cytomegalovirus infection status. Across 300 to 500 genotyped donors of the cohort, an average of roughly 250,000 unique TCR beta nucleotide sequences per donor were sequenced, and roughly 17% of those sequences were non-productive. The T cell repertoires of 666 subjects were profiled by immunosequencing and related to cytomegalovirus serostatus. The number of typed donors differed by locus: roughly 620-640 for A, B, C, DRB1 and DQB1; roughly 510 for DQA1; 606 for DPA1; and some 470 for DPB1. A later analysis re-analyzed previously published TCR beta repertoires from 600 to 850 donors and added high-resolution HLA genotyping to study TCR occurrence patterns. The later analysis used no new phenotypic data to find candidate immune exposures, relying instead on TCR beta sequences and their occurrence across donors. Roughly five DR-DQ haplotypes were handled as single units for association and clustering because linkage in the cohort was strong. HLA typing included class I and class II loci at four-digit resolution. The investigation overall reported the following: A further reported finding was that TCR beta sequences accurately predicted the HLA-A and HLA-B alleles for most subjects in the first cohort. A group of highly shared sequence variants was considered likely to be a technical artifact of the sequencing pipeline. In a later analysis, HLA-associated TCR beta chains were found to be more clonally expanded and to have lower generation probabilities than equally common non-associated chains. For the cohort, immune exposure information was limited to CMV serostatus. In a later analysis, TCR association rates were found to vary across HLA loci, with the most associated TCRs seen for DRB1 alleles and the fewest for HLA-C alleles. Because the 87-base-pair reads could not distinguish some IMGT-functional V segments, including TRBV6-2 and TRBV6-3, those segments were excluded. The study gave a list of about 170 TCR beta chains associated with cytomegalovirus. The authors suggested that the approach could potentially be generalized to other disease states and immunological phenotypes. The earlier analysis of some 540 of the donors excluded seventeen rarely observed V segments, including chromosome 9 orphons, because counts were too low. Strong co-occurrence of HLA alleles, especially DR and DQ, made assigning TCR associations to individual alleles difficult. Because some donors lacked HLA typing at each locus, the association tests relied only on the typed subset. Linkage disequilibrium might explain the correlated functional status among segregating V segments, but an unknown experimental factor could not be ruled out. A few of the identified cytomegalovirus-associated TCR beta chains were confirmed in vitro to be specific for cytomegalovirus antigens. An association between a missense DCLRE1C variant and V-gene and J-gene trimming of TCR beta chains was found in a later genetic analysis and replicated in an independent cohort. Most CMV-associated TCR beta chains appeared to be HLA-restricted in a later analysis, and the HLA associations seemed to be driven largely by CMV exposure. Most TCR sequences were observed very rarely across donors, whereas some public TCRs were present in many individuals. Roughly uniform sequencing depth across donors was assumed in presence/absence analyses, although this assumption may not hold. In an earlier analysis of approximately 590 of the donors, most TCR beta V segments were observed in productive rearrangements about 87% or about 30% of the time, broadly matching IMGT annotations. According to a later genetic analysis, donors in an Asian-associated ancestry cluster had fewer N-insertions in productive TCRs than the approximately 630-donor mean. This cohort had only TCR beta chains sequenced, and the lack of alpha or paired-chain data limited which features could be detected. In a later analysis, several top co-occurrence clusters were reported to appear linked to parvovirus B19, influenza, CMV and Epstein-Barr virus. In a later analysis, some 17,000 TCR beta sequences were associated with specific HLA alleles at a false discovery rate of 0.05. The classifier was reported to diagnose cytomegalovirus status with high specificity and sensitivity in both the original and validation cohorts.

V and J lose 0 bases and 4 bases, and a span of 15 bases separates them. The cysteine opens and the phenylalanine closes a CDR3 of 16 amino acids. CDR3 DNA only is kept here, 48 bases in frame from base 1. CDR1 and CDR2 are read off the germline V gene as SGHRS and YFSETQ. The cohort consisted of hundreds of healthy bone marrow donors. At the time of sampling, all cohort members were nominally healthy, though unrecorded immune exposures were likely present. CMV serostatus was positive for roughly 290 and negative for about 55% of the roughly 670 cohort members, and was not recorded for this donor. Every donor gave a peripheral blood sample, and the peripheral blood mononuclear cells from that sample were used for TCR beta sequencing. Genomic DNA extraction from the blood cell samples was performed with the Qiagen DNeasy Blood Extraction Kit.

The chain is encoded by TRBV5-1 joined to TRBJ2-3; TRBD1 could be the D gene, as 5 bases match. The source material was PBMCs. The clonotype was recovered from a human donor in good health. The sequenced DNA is TGCGCCAGCAGCTTGGCCGACAGTTTGGAGTCAGATACGCAGTATTTT. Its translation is CASSLADSLESDTQYF.